This T cell receptor (beta chain) was recovered during a study of beta chain features in type 1 diabetes. For the study at large: Sorted cells numbering some 110,000,000 were examined across all samples. Study outcomes and limitations: cDNA-based sequencing might over-represent cells highly expressing TCR. The study found fewer insertions and more deletions at VDJ junctions in type 1 diabetes patients.

V lost 6 bases and J lost 1, with 15 bases in between. The CDR3 extends over 15 amino acids. Germline CDR1 is LNHDA and CDR2 is SQIVND (reference sequence). Sequencing targeted expressed TCRB transcripts, as all isolated RNA had been reverse transcribed. Regulatory, naive and central memory T cell samples averaged approximately 3.3 million reads. TCRdb keeps only in-frame clones here, not all; method: immunoSEQ multiplex PCR. The sample consists of roughly 170,000 clones, about 13% of them appearing once. This clone was observed a few times. Its specificity is unknown. V and J are TRBV19 and TRBJ2-5, with D possibly TRBD1 on 6 matching bases. The sequenced material came from central memory CD4+ T cells from blood. This TCR was recovered from a woman aged 18 to 35 in good health. Written as DNA, the CDR3 is TGTGCCAGTAGCCGGACAGAGACTATCCAAGAGACCCAGTACTTC. It encodes CASSRTETIQETQYF.